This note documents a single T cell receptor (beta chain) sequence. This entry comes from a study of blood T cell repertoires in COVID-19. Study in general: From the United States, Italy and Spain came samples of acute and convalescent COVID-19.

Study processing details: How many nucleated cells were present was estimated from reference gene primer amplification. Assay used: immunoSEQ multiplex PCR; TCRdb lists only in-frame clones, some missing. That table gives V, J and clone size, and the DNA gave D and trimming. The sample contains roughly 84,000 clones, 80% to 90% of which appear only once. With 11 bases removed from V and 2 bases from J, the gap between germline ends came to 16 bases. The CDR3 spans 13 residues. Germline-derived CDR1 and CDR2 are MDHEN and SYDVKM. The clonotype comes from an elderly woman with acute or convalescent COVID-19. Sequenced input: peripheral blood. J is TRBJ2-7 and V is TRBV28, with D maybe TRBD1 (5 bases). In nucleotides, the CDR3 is TGTGCCGTGGCAGGGTATCCTCCCTACGAGCAGTACTTC. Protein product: CAVAGYPPYEQYF.